This TCR beta chain stems from a study of T cell responses to AZD1222 COVID-19 vaccine. Profiled with immunoSEQ multiplex PCR; TCRdb holds only in-frame clones, not every one. The table records about 180,000 clones, 70% to 90% of them present only once. The CDR3 sequence is 16 residues long. Looked up from germline, CDR1 is MNHNS and CDR2 is SASEGT. V was clipped by 4 bases and J by 0 bases, with 15 bases between them. Sequenced here: peripheral blood, sampled on day 0 of AZD1222 vaccination. V and J are TRBV6-1 and TRBJ1-2, with D unresolved. The receptor was derived from an adult in good health. CDR3 sequence (DNA): TGTGCCAGCAGTGGCGAACGGTGGAGCGCTAACTATGGCTACACCTTC. It translates to CASSGERWSANYGYTF.